This TCR beta chain appears in the sequencing data of a study of cytomegalovirus exposure and HLA in healthy donors. PCR amplification relied on 60 Vbeta primers (plus 13 Jbeta primers). The assay was immunoSEQ multiplex PCR, and TCRdb's table has in-frame clones only and misses some. The table records 90,000 to 120,000 clones, roughly 80% of them present only once. The CDR3 contains 14 residues. V was pared by 7 bases and J by 9 bases, with 19 bases between. Germline CDR1 and CDR2: MNHEY and SMNVEV (reference sequence). Healthy bone marrow donors made up the cohort. Study-wide results and caveats: In a later analysis, specific HLA alleles were associated with approximately 16,000 TCR beta sequences at a 0.05 false discovery rate. Analyzed later, most CMV-associated TCR beta chains appeared HLA-restricted. In a later analysis, donors in an Asian-associated ancestry cluster reportedly had fewer N-insertions in productive TCRs than the cohort mean.

A note on this clone: Its antigen is not identified.

Sample: PBMCs. This chain links TRBV27 with TRBJ2-1; D possibly corresponds to TRBD1 (5 bases). The sequence was obtained from a male donor in good health and CMV-seropositive. The CDR3 DNA sequence: TGTGCCAGCACCAAAAGGGGATCCTCCGGTGAGCAGTTCTTC. Protein product: CASTKRGSSGEQFF.